Listed below are T cell receptor beta chains from one sample, sequenced in a study of cytomegalovirus exposure and HLA in healthy donors. Assay used: immunoSEQ multiplex PCR; TCRdb lists only in-frame clones, some missing. The sample carries 100,000 to 150,000 clones, less than 80% recorded once. The sequenced material came from PBMCs. These receptors came from a man between 35 and 55 years old in good health and CMV-seropositive. Both conserved end residues are part of each CDR3. A D gene is named only where the DNA matches it firmly. Size values are once, few and many counts, or a class for expanded clones, and some rows have none.

V	D	size	J	DNA	CDR3
TRBV9	.	.	TRBJ2-3	TGTGCCAGCAGCGTAGCTCCAGGAGATACGCAGTATTTT	CASSVAPGDTQYF
TRBV6-5	.	.	TRBJ2-1	TGTGCCAGCAGTTACGATACAGGGCAACACAATGAGCAGTTCTTC	CASSYDTGQHNEQFF
TRBV25-1	.	few	TRBJ1-2	TGTGCCAGCAGTGATAGCACCGAAGGTGGCTACACCTTC	CASSDSTEGGYTF
TRBV7-8	.	.	TRBJ1-6	TGTGCCAGCAGCCCCCGGGAGTATTCACCCCTCCACTTT	CASSPREYSPLHF
TRBV29-1	TRBD1	.	TRBJ2-7	TGCAGCGTTGAAAAAGGGGACAGGGATGTACTAGGAGACTACGAGCAGTACTTC	CSVEKGDRDVLGDYEQYF
TRBV9	TRBD1	.	TRBJ2-7	TGTGCCAGCAGCGTAGCGGGACAGGGCACCTACGAGCAGTACTTC	CASSVAGQGTYEQYF
TRBV7-9	TRBD1	.	TRBJ1-4	TGTGCCAGCAGCCCATTACAGGGGGGGAATGAAAAACTGTTTTTT	CASSPLQGGNEKLFF
TRBV6-4	TRBD1	.	TRBJ1-5	TGTGCCAGCAGTTACAAAGGACAGGGGTGGCGGCCCCAGCATTTT	CASSYKGQGWRPQHF
TRBV28	TRBD2	.	TRBJ2-1	TGTGCCAGCAGGCCCGGGACTAGCGGGAGCAGGGAGCAGTTCTTC	CASRPGTSGSREQFF
TRBV10-2	TRBD2	.	TRBJ2-2	TGCGCCAGCAGTTTCTCGGGGGGGCAGAACACCGGGGAGCTGTTTTTT	CASSFSGGQNTGELFF
TRBV27	.	.	TRBJ2-7	TGTGCCAGCAGTTCTGCAGGGAATCCCCCCTACGAGCAGTACTTC	CASSSAGNPPYEQYF
TRBV6-4	TRBD1	.	TRBJ1-5	TGTGCCAGCAGCGCAGGGGGTAGCAATCAGCCCCAGCATTTT	CASSAGGSNQPQHF
TRBV4-1	TRBD2	.	TRBJ2-1	TGCGCCAGCAGCCATCTCGTAGCGGGACTCTACAATGAGCAGTTCTTC	CASSHLVAGLYNEQFF
TRBV9	TRBD2	.	TRBJ2-5	TGTGCCAGCAGCACCGGGACTAGCGGGAGGGTCAGCCAAGAGACCCAGTACTTC	CASSTGTSGRVSQETQYF
TRBV5-4	TRBD1	.	TRBJ1-1	TGTGCCAGCAGCTGGCGGGACAGGGGGCCCCCTGAAGCTTTCTTT	CASSWRDRGPPEAFF
TRBV6-5	.	.	TRBJ2-1	TGTGCCAGCAGTTACCAGGGCAGCCACTACAATGAGCAGTTCTTC	CASSYQGSHYNEQFF
TRBV5-1	.	once	TRBJ1-1	TGCGCCAGCAGCTTGGAGGTTACAGCCATGAACACTGAAGCTTTCTTT	CASSLEVTAMNTEAFF
TRBV21-1	.	.	TRBJ2-7	TGTGCCAGCAGCAAAGGGGGACCGACTAGCGGGAACGAGCAGTACTTC	CASSKGGPTSGNEQYF
TRBV19	TRBD1	.	TRBJ2-7	TGTGCCAGTAGTTCTCAAGCACAGGGGATTGGCTACGAGCAGTACTTC	CASSSQAQGIGYEQYF
TRBV7-9	.	.	TRBJ2-1	TGTGCCAGCAGCTGGCCCCGCGGTTACAATGAGCAGTTCTTC	CASSWPRGYNEQFF
TRBV6-5	TRBD1	few	TRBJ1-1	TGTGCCAGCAGTTTGGACAGGGGTACTGAAGCTTTCTTT	CASSLDRGTEAFF
TRBV15	TRBD1	.	TRBJ2-1	TGTGCCACCAGCAGAGGGACAGGGGGCTACAATGAGCAGTTCTTC	CATSRGTGGYNEQFF
TRBV7-7	.	.	TRBJ2-2	TGTGCTAGCAGCTTACGCGGGGCGAACACCGGGGAGCTGTTTTTT	CASSLRGANTGELFF
TRBV2	.	.	TRBJ1-1	TGTGCCAGCAGTGAAGCGCCGGGCACTGAAGCTTTCTTT	CASSEAPGTEAFF
TRBV7-2	.	.	TRBJ2-5	TGTGCCAGCAGCTTAGTTCCAGTCAAAGAGACCCAGTACTTC	CASSLVPVKETQYF
TRBV6-4	TRBD2	.	TRBJ2-2	TGTGCCAGCAGTGACGGGGGGGCCGGGGAGCTGTTTTTT	CASSDGGAGELFF
TRBV9	.	.	TRBJ1-4	TGTGCCAGCAGCGGAGGCAGGGATTCAACTAATGAAAAACTGTTTTTT	CASSGGRDSTNEKLFF
TRBV6-1	.	.	TRBJ1-1	TGTGCCAGCACTCATAGGACTGAGAACACTGAAGCTTTCTTT	CASTHRTENTEAFF
TRBV2	TRBD2	.	TRBJ2-1	TGTGCCAGCAGTGAAGCGCTTCGGGGGGGCTTCTATGAGCAGTTCTTC	CASSEALRGGFYEQFF
TRBV6-5	.	few	TRBJ2-7	TGTGCCAGCAGTTTGTCGGGGAACTCCTACGAGCAGTACTTC	CASSLSGNSYEQYF
TRBV6-1	.	.	TRBJ1-5	TGTGCCAGCAGTGAATTCGGGGGGCCGGGCAATCAGCCCCAGCATTTT	CASSEFGGPGNQPQHF
TRBV11-3	.	.	TRBJ2-3	TGTGCCAGCAGCTACGACAGCGACACAGATACGCAGTATTTT	CASSYDSDTDTQYF
TRBV10-3	.	.	TRBJ1-6	TGTGCCATCAGTGGAGGGAGTCATTCACCCCTCCACTTT	CAISGGSHSPLHF
TRBV4-3	.	few	TRBJ1-2	TGCGCCAGCAGCCAAGATTTAATGGAAGGGAGCTATGGCTACACCTTC	CASSQDLMEGSYGYTF
TRBV5-1	.	once	TRBJ2-7	TGCGCCAGCAGCTTATTAGGGGGGGGGCTTCTCTACGAGCAGTACTTC	CASSLLGGGLLYEQYF
TRBV30	TRBD2	.	TRBJ2-5	TGTGCCTGGCAAGAACTAGCGGTCCAAGAGACCCAGTACTTC	CAWQELAVQETQYF
TRBV4-2	.	.	TRBJ2-1	TGTGCCAGCAGCCCCAAAAGTGTGGCCAGCTCCTACAATGAGCAGTTCTTC	CASSPKSVASSYNEQFF
TRBV6-5	.	once	TRBJ1-5	TGTGCCAGCAATCCCCTACGGGGTAGCAATCAGCCCCAGCATTTT	CASNPLRGSNQPQHF
TRBV5-6	.	.	TRBJ2-2	TGTGCCAGCAGCTTGTATATCCCCACCGGGGAGCTGTTTTTT	CASSLYIPTGELFF
TRBV14	TRBD2	.	TRBJ2-2	TGTGCCAGCAGCCGTCGGCCAGGACTAGCGCGGGCCGGGGAGCTGTTTTTT	CASSRRPGLARAGELFF
TRBV5-1	TRBD1	once	TRBJ1-1	TGCGCCAGCAGCACGACAGGGGAGGCGAAAGCTTTCTTT	CASSTTGEAKAFF
TRBV5-1	.	.	TRBJ2-3	TGCGCCAGCAGCCCAGAGGGCCGGCGGGGCACAGATACGCAGTATTTT	CASSPEGRRGTDTQYF
TRBV6-5	.	.	TRBJ2-7	TGTGCCAGCAAAAGCGGTGCCCCCTACGAGCAGTACTTC	CASKSGAPYEQYF
TRBV5-6	TRBD1	.	TRBJ1-1	TGTGCCAGCAGCCCACGGACAGGGGGCGTGAGCACTGAAGCTTTCTTT	CASSPRTGGVSTEAFF
TRBV11-1	TRBD2	.	TRBJ2-1	TGTGCCAGCAGCTTATTGCAGGGCGGGAGTGAGCAGTTCTTC	CASSLLQGGSEQFF
TRBV5-1	.	.	TRBJ2-7	TGCGCCAGCAGCCTAGGGACACTTTCCTACGAGCAGTACTTC	CASSLGTLSYEQYF